This TCR beta chain derives from a study of blood T cell repertoires in COVID-19. Whole-study context: The United States, Italy and Spain supplied acute and convalescent COVID-19 samples. The cDNA or gDNA used as material had been derived from T cells, B-cell-depleted T cells, or PBMCs.

As handled by the study authors: Amplifying reference gene primers gave estimates of nucleated cell counts. Only in-frame clones appear in the TCRdb table, and some are missing; sequencing was by immunoSEQ multiplex PCR. That table supplies the V and J calls and clone size; D and trimming were determined from the DNA. The sample lists 150,000 to 200,000 clones, 86% occurring once. Per the germline V gene, CDR1 is MNHNY and CDR2 is SVGAGI (reference sequence). CDR3 length equals 16 residues. V was shortened by 7 bases and J by 7 bases, with 20 bases between the two germline ends. The sequence was obtained from a man aged 45-65 years with active or convalescent COVID-19. J is TRBJ1-6 and V is TRBV6-6, with a possible D match to TRBD1 (5 bases). The sequencing input was peripheral blood. The CDR3 DNA follows: TGTGCCAGCACCCCCTTGGCGCAGGGTATGAATTCACCCCTCCACTTT. It codes for CASTPLAQGMNSPLHF.